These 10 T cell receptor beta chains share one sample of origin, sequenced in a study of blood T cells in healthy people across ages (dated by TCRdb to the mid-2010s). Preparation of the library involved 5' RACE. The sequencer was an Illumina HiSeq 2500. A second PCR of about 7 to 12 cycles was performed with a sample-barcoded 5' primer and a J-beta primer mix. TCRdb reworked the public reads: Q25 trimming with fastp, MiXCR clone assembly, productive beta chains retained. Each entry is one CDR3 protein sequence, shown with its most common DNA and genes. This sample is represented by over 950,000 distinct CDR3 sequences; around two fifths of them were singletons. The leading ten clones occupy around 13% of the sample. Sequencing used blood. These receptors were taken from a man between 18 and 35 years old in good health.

CDR3 in amino acids: CASSHSGETNYGYTF. The CDR3 DNA reads as TGTGCCAGCAGCCACTCGGGAGAGACTAACTATGGCTACACCTTC. The chain joins TRBV4-2 to TRBJ1-2; D remains unclear. The CDR3 length is 15 residues. V shed 3 bases and J shed 0 bases, with 11 bases lying between them. Germline V gene data show CDR1 as LGHNA and CDR2 as YNFKEQ.

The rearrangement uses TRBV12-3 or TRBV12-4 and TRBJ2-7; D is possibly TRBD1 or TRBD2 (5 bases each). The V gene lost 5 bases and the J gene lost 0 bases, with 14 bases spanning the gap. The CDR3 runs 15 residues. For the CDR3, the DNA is TGTGCCAGCAGTGGTCCGGGACCCCACTCCTACGAGCAGTACTTC. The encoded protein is CASSGPGPHSYEQYF.

In DNA, the CDR3 is TGTGCCGCAAATCGTGGACAAGAAGCTTTCTTT. It specifies CAANRGQEAFF. The V and J genes are TRBV30 and TRBJ1-1, with D perhaps matching TRBD1 (5 bases). The germline CDR1 and CDR2 sequences are GTSNPN and SVGIG (reference sequence). V was shortened by 8 bases and J by 8 bases, with 15 bases between the two germline ends. The CDR3 totals 11 residues.

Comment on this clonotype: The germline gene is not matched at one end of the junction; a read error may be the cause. The CDR3 DNA sequence: TGTGCCAGCAGACCCGGACAGGGGAAGAACCCTGAAGCTTTCTTT. Translated, it gives CASRPGQGKNPEAFF. The chain employs TRBV6-6 and TRBJ1-1, with 9 bases matching TRBD1. From germline, CDR1 is MNHNY and CDR2 SVGAGI (reference sequence). The CDR3 consists of 15 residues.

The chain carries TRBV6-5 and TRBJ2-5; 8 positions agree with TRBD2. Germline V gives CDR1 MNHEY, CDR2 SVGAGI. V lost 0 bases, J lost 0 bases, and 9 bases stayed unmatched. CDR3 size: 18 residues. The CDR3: CASSYSLVFGGDQETQYF. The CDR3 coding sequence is TGTGCCAGCAGTTACTCCCTCGTGTTCGGGGGGGACCAAGAGACCCAGTACTTC.

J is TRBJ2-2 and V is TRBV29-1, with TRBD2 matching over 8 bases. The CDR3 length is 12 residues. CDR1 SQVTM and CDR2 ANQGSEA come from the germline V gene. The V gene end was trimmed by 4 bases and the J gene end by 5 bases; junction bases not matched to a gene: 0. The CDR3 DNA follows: TGCAGCGTTGGCGGGGGGACCGGGGAGCTGTTTTTT. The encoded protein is CSVGGGTGELFF.

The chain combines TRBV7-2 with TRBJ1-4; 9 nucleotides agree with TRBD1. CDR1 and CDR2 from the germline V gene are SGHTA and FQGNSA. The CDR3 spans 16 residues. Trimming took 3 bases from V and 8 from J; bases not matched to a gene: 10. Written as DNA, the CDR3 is TGTGCCAGCAGCTTGACTGGGACAGGGAACGGAGAAAAACTGTTTTTT. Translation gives CASSLTGTGNGEKLFF.

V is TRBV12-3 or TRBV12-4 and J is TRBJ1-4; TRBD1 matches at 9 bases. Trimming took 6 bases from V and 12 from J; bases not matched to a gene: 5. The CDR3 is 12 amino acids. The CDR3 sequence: CASRSGQGQLFF. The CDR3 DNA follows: TGTGCCAGCAGGTCGGGACAGGGACAACTGTTTTTT.

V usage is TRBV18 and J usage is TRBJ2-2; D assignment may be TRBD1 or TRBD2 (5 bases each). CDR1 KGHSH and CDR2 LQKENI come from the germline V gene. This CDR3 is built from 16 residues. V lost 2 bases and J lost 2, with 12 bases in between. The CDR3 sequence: CASSPERGANTGELFF. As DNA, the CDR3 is TGTGCCAGCTCACCAGAGAGGGGCGCAAACACCGGGGAGCTGTTTTTT.

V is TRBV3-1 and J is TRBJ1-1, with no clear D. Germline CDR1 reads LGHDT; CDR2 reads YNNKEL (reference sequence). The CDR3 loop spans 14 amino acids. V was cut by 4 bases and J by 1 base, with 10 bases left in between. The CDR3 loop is CASSPGRPNTEAFF. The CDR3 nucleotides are TGTGCCAGCAGCCCTGGACGGCCGAACACTGAAGCTTTCTTT.